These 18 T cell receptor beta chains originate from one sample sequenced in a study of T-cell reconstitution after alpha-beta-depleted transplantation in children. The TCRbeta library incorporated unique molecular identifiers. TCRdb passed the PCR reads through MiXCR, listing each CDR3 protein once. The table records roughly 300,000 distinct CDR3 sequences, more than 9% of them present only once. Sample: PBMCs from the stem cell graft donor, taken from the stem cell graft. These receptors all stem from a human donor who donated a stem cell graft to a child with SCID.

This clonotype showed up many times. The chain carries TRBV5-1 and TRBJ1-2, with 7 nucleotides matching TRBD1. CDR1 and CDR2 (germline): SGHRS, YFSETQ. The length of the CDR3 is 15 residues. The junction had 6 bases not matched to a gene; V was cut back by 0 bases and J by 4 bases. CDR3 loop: CASSLALTGPYGYTF. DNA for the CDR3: TGCGCCAGCAGCTTGGCCCTGACAGGGCCCTATGGCTACACCTTC.

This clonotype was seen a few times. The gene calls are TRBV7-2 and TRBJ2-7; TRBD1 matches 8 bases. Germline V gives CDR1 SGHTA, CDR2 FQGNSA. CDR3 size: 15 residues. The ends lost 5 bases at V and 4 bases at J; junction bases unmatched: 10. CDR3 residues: CASSQGASGWYEQYF. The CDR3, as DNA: TGTGCCAGCAGCCAGGGGGCAAGCGGGTGGTACGAGCAGTACTTC.

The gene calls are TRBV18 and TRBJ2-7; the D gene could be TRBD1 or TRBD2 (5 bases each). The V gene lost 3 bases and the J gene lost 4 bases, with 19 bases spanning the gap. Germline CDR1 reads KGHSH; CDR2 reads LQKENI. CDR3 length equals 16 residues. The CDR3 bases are TGTGCCAGCTCACCCTTAACTCCGGGACCATTATACGAGCAGTACTTC. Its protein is CASSPLTPGPLYEQYF. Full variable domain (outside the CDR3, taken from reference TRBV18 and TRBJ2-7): NAGVMQNPRHLVRRRGQEARLRCSPMKGHSHVYWYRQLPEEGLKFMVYLQKENIIDESGMPKERFSAEFPKEGPSILRIQQVVRGDSAAYFCASSPLTPGPLYEQYFGPGTRLTVT.

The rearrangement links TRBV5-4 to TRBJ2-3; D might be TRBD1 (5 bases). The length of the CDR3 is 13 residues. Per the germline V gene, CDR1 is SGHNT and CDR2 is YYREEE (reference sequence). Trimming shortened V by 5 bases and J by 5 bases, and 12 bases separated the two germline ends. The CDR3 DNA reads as TGTGCCAGCAGGCCCTCAGGACAAGATACGCAGTATTTT. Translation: CASRPSGQDTQYF.

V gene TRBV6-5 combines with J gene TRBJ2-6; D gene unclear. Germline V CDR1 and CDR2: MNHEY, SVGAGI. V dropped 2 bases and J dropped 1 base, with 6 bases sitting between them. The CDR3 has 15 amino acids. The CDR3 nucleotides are TGTGCCAGCAGTTACGGTGTTTCTGGGGCCAACGTCCTGACTTTC. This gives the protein CASSYGVSGANVLTF.

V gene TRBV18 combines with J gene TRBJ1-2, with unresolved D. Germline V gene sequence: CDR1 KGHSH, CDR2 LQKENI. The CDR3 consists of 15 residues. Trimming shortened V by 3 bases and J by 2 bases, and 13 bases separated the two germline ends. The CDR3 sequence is CASSPGVESNYGYTF. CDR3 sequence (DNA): TGTGCCAGCTCACCTGGGGTCGAATCAAACTATGGCTACACCTTC.

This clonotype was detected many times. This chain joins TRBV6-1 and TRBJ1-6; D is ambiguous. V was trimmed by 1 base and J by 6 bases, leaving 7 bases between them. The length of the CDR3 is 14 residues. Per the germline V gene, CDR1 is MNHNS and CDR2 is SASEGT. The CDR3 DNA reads TGTGCCAGCAGTGAAGGACAATTTAATTCACCCCTCCACTTT. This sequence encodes CASSEGQFNSPLHF.

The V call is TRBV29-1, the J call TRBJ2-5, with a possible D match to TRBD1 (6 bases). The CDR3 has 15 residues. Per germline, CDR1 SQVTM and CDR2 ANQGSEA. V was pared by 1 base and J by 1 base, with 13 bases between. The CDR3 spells CSVEARGQPQETQYF. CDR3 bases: TGCAGCGTTGAAGCCAGAGGACAGCCCCAAGAGACCCAGTACTTC.

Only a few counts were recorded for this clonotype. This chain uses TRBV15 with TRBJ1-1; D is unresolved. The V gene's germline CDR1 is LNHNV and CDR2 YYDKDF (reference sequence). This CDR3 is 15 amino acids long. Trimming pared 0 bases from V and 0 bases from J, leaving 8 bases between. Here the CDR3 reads CATSRDGWMNTEAFF. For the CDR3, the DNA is TGTGCCACCAGCAGAGATGGGTGGATGAACACTGAAGCTTTCTTT.

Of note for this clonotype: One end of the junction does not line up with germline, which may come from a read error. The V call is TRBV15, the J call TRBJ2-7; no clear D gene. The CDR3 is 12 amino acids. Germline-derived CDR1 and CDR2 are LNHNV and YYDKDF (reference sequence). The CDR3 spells CATSFLEKALHF. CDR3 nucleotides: TGTGCCACCAGCTTCCTAGAAAAGGCGCTCCACTTC.

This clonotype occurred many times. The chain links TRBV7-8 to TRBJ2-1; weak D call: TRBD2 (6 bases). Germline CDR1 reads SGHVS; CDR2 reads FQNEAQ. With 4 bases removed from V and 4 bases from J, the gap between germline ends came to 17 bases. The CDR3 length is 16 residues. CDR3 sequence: CASSSRRGSSYNEQFF. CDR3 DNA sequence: TGTGCCAGCAGCTCGAGGAGGGGCTCTTCTTACAATGAGCAGTTCTTC.

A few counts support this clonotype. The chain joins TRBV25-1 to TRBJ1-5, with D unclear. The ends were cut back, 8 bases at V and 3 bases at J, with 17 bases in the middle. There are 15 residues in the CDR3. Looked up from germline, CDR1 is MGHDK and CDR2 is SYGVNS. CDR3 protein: CASGSDGGSNQPQHF. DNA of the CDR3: TGTGCCAGCGGGTCGGACGGAGGGTCCAATCAGCCCCAGCATTTT.

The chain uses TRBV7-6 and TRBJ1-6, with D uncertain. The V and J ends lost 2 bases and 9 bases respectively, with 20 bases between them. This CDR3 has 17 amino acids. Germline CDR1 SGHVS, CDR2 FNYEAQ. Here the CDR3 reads CASSLRGSQNFFSPLHF. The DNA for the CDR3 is TGTGCCAGCAGCTTAAGAGGAAGTCAGAATTTTTTTTCACCCCTCCACTTT.

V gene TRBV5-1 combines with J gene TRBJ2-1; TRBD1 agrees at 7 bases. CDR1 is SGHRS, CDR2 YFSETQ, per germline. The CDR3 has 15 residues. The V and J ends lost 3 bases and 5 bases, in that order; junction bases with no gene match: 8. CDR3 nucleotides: TGCGCCAGCAGCTCCGGGACAGCGAACAACAATGAGCAGTTCTTC. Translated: CASSSGTANNNEQFF.

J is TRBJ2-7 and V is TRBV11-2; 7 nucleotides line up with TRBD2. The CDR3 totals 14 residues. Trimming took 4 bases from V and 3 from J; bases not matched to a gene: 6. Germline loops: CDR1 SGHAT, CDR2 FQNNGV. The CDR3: CASSSPGGFYEQYF. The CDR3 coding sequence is TGTGCCAGCAGCTCCCCGGGAGGTTTCTACGAGCAGTACTTC. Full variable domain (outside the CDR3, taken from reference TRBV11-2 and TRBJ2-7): EAGVAQSPRYKIIEKRQSVAFWCNPISGHATLYWYQQILGQGPKLLIQFQNNGVVDDSQLPKDRFSAERLKGVDSTLKIQPAKLEDSAVYLCASSSPGGFYEQYFGPGTRLTVT.

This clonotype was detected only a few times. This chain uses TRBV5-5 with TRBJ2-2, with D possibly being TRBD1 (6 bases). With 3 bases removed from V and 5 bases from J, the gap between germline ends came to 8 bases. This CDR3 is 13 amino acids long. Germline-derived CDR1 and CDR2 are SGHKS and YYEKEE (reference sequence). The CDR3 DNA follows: TGTGCCAGCAGCTCCGGACAGACCGGGGAGCTGTTTTTT. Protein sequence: CASSSGQTGELFF.

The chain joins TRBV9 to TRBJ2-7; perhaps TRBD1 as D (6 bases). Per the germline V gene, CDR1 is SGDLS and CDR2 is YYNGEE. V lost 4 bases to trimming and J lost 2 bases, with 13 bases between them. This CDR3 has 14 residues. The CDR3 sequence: CASSSEGQTYEQYF. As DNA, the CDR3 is TGTGCCAGCAGCAGCGAGGGACAAACCTACGAGCAGTACTTC.

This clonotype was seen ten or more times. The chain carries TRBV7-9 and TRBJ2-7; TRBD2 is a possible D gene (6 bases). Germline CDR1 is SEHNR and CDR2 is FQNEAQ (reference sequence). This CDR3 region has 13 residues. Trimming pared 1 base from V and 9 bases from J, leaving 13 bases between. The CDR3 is CASSLEAGRVQYF. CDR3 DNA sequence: TGTGCCAGCAGCTTAGAGGCGGGGAGAGTGCAGTACTTC.